The rows below give T cell receptor beta chains drawn from one sample of a study of blood T cell repertoires in COVID-19. Assay: immunoSEQ multiplex PCR; the TCRdb copy retains only in-frame clones and omits some. The data contain 30,000 to 40,000 clones, around 86% of them singletons. The sequenced material came from peripheral blood. The receptors originated from a woman aged 60 to 75 with active COVID-19. The CDR3 runs from the conserved cysteine through the conserved F or W. A D gene is named only where the DNA matches it firmly. Rows may omit the clone size; those that give it use once, few, many or a size class.

j_gene: TRBJ2-5
abundance: NA
v_gene: TRBV2
d_gene: TRBD2
CDR3aa: CASSRGGRGKETQYF
CDR3nt: TGTGCCAGCAGCCGGGGCGGGAGAGGAAAGGAGACCCAGTACTTC

j_gene: TRBJ2-3
abundance: NA
v_gene: TRBV28
d_gene: TRBD2
CDR3aa: CASSGGTTDTQYF
CDR3nt: TGTGCCTCGAGCGGGGGGACCACAGATACGCAGTATTTT

j_gene: TRBJ2-1
abundance: NA
v_gene: TRBV5-1
d_gene: NA
CDR3aa: CASSFDRINEQFF
CDR3nt: TGCGCCAGCAGCTTCGACAGGATCAATGAGCAGTTCTTC

j_gene: TRBJ2-2
abundance: NA
v_gene: TRBV11-3
d_gene: TRBD1
CDR3aa: CASSGTANTGELFF
CDR3nt: TGTGCCAGCAGTGGGACAGCGAACACCGGGGAGCTGTTTTTT

j_gene: TRBJ2-7
abundance: NA
v_gene: TRBV6-2/TRBV6-3
d_gene: NA
CDR3aa: CASSYSGYRTSSPYEQYF
CDR3nt: TGTGCCAGCAGTTACTCGGGATACAGGACCTCTTCCCCCTACGAGCAGTACTTC

j_gene: TRBJ2-7
abundance: NA
v_gene: TRBV2
d_gene: TRBD1
CDR3aa: CASSDRGWPQYF
CDR3nt: TGTGCCAGCAGTGACAGGGGGTGGCCGCAGTACTTC

j_gene: TRBJ2-7
abundance: NA
v_gene: TRBV6-2/TRBV6-3
d_gene: TRBD2
CDR3aa: CASSYPRVRKLAGGNSHEQYF
CDR3nt: TGTGCCAGCAGTTACCCCCGGGTCCGCAAACTAGCGGGAGGCAATTCTCACGAGCAGTACTTC

j_gene: TRBJ2-7
abundance: NA
v_gene: TRBV7-2
d_gene: NA
CDR3aa: CASSLVHPGEQYF
CDR3nt: TGTGCCAGCAGCTTAGTTCATCCGGGTGAGCAGTACTTC

j_gene: TRBJ2-7
abundance: NA
v_gene: TRBV7-3
d_gene: TRBD2
CDR3aa: CASSLSGGPNYEQYF
CDR3nt: TGTGCCAGCAGCTTAAGCGGGGGACCAAACTACGAGCAGTACTTC

j_gene: TRBJ1-4
abundance: NA
v_gene: TRBV5-6
d_gene: NA
CDR3aa: CASSLWSATNEKLFF
CDR3nt: TGTGCCAGCAGCTTGTGGAGTGCAACTAATGAAAAACTGTTTTTT

j_gene: TRBJ2-5
abundance: once
v_gene: TRBV7-2
d_gene: NA
CDR3aa: CASSPGLETQYF
CDR3nt: TGTGCCAGCAGCCCAGGGTTGGAGACCCAGTACTTC

j_gene: TRBJ2-3
abundance: NA
v_gene: TRBV7-3
d_gene: NA
CDR3aa: CASSSTDTQYF
CDR3nt: TGTGCCAGCAGCTCAACAGATACGCAGTATTTT

j_gene: TRBJ2-1
abundance: few
v_gene: TRBV3-1/TRBV3-2
d_gene: NA
CDR3aa: CASSQPGTRPHEQFF
CDR3nt: TGTGCCAGCAGCCAACCCGGGACTCGCCCCCATGAGCAGTTCTTC

j_gene: TRBJ1-5
abundance: NA
v_gene: TRBV6-1
d_gene: NA
CDR3aa: CASSEVGGRRFNQPQHF
CDR3nt: TGTGCCAGCAGTGAAGTGGGGGGAAGAAGATTTAATCAGCCCCAGCATTTT

j_gene: TRBJ2-1
abundance: NA
v_gene: TRBV2
d_gene: TRBD1
CDR3aa: CASSGGQGERGEQFF
CDR3nt: TGTGCCAGCAGTGGGGGGCAGGGGGAAAGGGGTGAGCAGTTCTTC

j_gene: TRBJ2-1
abundance: NA
v_gene: TRBV7-6
d_gene: NA
CDR3aa: CASSLGAGDNEQFF
CDR3nt: TGTGCCAGCAGCTTAGGCGCAGGGGACAATGAGCAGTTCTTC

j_gene: TRBJ2-3
abundance: NA
v_gene: TRBV14
d_gene: NA
CDR3aa: CASSQDQGTQYF
CDR3nt: TGTGCCAGCAGCCAAGATCAGGGTACGCAGTATTTT

j_gene: TRBJ1-2
abundance: NA
v_gene: TRBV5-1
d_gene: NA
CDR3aa: CASSSTGYSGYTF
CDR3nt: TGCGCCAGCAGCTCTACAGGGTATAGTGGCTACACCTTC

j_gene: TRBJ1-1
abundance: NA
v_gene: TRBV10-3
d_gene: NA
CDR3aa: CAISGQVLNTEAFF
CDR3nt: TGTGCCATCAGTGGACAGGTTTTGAACACTGAAGCTTTCTTT

j_gene: TRBJ2-5
abundance: few
v_gene: TRBV6-5
d_gene: TRBD2
CDR3aa: CASSYTGLATLETQYF
CDR3nt: TGTGCCAGCAGTTACACCGGACTAGCGACTTTAGAGACCCAGTACTTC

j_gene: TRBJ1-3
abundance: NA
v_gene: TRBV27
d_gene: TRBD1
CDR3aa: CANLDRVSGNTIYF
CDR3nt: TGTGCCAACCTAGACAGGGTAAGTGGAAACACCATATATTTT

j_gene: TRBJ2-7
abundance: NA
v_gene: TRBV5-6
d_gene: TRBD1
CDR3aa: CASSLDRGLSEQYF
CDR3nt: TGTGCCAGCAGCTTGGACAGGGGTTTAAGCGAGCAGTACTTC

j_gene: TRBJ2-1
abundance: NA
v_gene: TRBV6-5
d_gene: NA
CDR3aa: CASSTGTFSYNEQFF
CDR3nt: TGTGCCAGCAGTACCGGGACTTTCTCCTACAATGAGCAGTTCTTC

j_gene: TRBJ2-3
abundance: NA
v_gene: TRBV10-1
d_gene: TRBD2
CDR3aa: CASSESLAGTRPTQYF
CDR3nt: TGCGCCAGCAGTGAATCACTAGCGGGGACACGGCCTACGCAGTATTTT

j_gene: TRBJ2-7
abundance: few
v_gene: TRBV6-5
d_gene: NA
CDR3aa: CASSYGGPGDEQYF
CDR3nt: TGTGCCAGCAGTTACGGAGGGCCCGGGGACGAGCAGTACTTC

j_gene: TRBJ1-1
abundance: NA
v_gene: TRBV7-9
d_gene: NA
CDR3aa: CASSFDSLNTEAFF
CDR3nt: TGTGCCAGCAGCTTTGACAGTTTGAACACTGAAGCTTTCTTT

j_gene: TRBJ2-6
abundance: NA
v_gene: TRBV5-1
d_gene: NA
CDR3aa: CASTYTIKGDAGANVLTF
CDR3nt: TGCGCCAGCACCTACACCATTAAAGGGGATGCTGGGGCCAACGTCCTGACTTTC

j_gene: TRBJ1-2
abundance: NA
v_gene: TRBV10-3
d_gene: NA
CDR3aa: CAIAGGYGYTF
CDR3nt: TGTGCCATCGCCGGGGGCTATGGCTACACCTTC

j_gene: TRBJ2-1
abundance: NA
v_gene: TRBV6-5
d_gene: NA
CDR3aa: CASSYRRASSYNEQFF
CDR3nt: TGTGCCAGCAGTTACCGGAGGGCAAGCTCCTACAATGAGCAGTTCTTC